Detailed here is one T cell receptor (beta chain). The antigen is unknown. The data were taken from a study of shared clonotypes between healthy human individuals. Study conclusions and caveats: Among four donors, approximately 5% of naive CD4 clonotypes were found in common. Estimated richness was generally greater in naive than memory subsets.

In germline, CDR1 is SGDLS, CDR2 YYNGEE. Trimming cost V 4 bases and J 7 bases, with 24 bases left between them. The CDR3 sequence is 16 residues long. Per the study methods: Junction-only sequences without quality scores came from ImmunoSEQ, so filtering differed. Sequencing used immunoSEQ multiplex PCR; TCRdb keeps in-frame clones, though not all of them. D and trimming were read from the DNA, whereas the V and J calls and clone size are those reported in that table. Here the sample spans roughly 2,300,000 clones, around 90% being singletons. This rearrangement joins TRBV9 to TRBJ2-7; D may be TRBD1 (5 bases). The sequence was obtained from a man aged 18 to 29 in good health. Some clones in this sample may be carry-over from other donors' samples. Sequencing was carried out using naive CD4+ T cells from PBMCs. As for subset: CD45RA+ positively selected. DNA of the CDR3: TGTGCCAGCAGCCCCCGCTCGGCCCAGGGCCGCAGGGAGCAGTACTTC. This gives the protein CASSPRSAQGRREQYF.